This T cell receptor beta chain appears in the sequencing data of a study of OX40 agonist ivuxolimab in advanced cancers. Study-wide background: Age averaged approximately 60 years (range roughly 20 to 90), and roughly 82% were male. 40% to 50% of patients had received prior checkpoint inhibitor therapy. Partial responses occurred in Three dose-escalation patients, one with hepatocellular carcinoma and two with cutaneous melanoma.

The data were produced by immunoSEQ multiplex PCR, yet TCRdb's version contains in-frame clones alone and is incomplete. The data contain more than 95,000 clones, about 90% of them seen just once; the ten biggest clones take up 0.7% to 0.9%. The germline V gene has CDR1 SEHNR and CDR2 FQNEAQ (reference sequence). The CDR3 totals 15 residues. J was trimmed by 3 bases and V by 4 bases; bases with no gene match: 4. The TCR originated in an adult with an advanced solid tumor such as melanoma, head and neck, liver or kidney cancer. Sequenced material: CD4+ or CD8+ T cells sorted from blood, taken in a trial of the OX40 agonist ivuxolimab. The genes are TRBV7-9 and TRBJ2-1, with 9 nucleotides matching TRBD1. The CDR3 DNA is TGTGCCAGCAGCTCTACAGGGGGCATCTACAATGAGCAGTTCTTC. It codes for CASSSTGGIYNEQFF.